This is a list of T cell receptor beta chains from one sample in a study of patients and donors after allogeneic stem cell transplantation. Via MiXCR, TCRdb re-called the RT-PCR reads, giving one row per CDR3 protein. The sample records about 960,000 distinct CDR3 sequences, more than 15% being singletons. The source material was blood, either unsorted or a sorted T cell fraction (not recorded which). The receptor source for this set is a human donor who was either an allogeneic HSCT recipient or a stem cell or donor lymphocyte infusion donor (not recorded which). It is not recorded whose cells these are; they may come from a transplant donor. CDR3s include the opening cysteine and the closing phenylalanine or tryptophan. Fields, in order: J gene, V gene, CDR3 length, D gene, clone size, CDR3 protein, CDR3 DNA. A D gene is named only where the DNA matches it firmly. A clone size is listed for some rows: how often the clone was seen (once, few, many), or a class if it is expanded.

j_gene: TRBJ2-2
v_gene: TRBV4-3
len: 18
d_gene: TRBD2
abundance: -
CDR3aa: CASSRSLGGKPNTGELFF
CDR3nt: TGCGCCAGCAGCCGCTCACTCGGGGGGAAACCGAACACCGGGGAGCTGTTTTTT

j_gene: TRBJ2-4
v_gene: TRBV7-2
len: 16
d_gene: -
abundance: few
CDR3aa: CASSLWMGLAKNIQYF
CDR3nt: TGTGCCAGCAGCTTATGGATGGGTTTAGCCAAAAACATTCAGTACTTC

j_gene: TRBJ2-7
v_gene: TRBV6-5
len: 15
d_gene: -
abundance: -
CDR3aa: CASSYGPGFVREQYF
CDR3nt: TGTGCCAGCAGTTACGGTCCCGGGTTTGTGCGCGAGCAGTACTTC

j_gene: TRBJ2-2
v_gene: TRBV24-1
len: 19
d_gene: TRBD2
abundance: few
CDR3aa: CATSDLTSGPKPNTGELFF
CDR3nt: TGTGCCACCAGTGATTTGACTAGCGGCCCCAAACCGAACACCGGGGAGCTGTTTTTT

j_gene: TRBJ2-4
v_gene: TRBV18
len: 18
d_gene: TRBD1
abundance: -
CDR3aa: CASSPPSRTGRRGNIQYF
CDR3nt: TGTGCCAGCTCACCACCAAGCCGGACAGGGAGAAGAGGGAACATTCAGTACTTC

j_gene: TRBJ2-1
v_gene: TRBV20-1
len: 14
d_gene: TRBD2
abundance: -
CDR3aa: CSANGTSGRAGQFF
CDR3nt: TGCAGTGCTAACGGGACTAGCGGGAGGGCCGGGCAGTTCTTC

j_gene: TRBJ2-5
v_gene: TRBV29-1
len: 14
d_gene: -
abundance: -
CDR3aa: CSVDPIGGQETQYF
CDR3nt: TGCAGCGTTGATCCAATCGGCGGGCAAGAGACCCAGTACTTC

j_gene: TRBJ2-2
v_gene: TRBV5-1
len: 14
d_gene: -
abundance: -
CDR3aa: CASSWHRGTGELFF
CDR3nt: TGCGCCAGCAGCTGGCATAGGGGCACCGGGGAGCTGTTTTTT

j_gene: TRBJ2-7
v_gene: TRBV7-2
len: 14
d_gene: TRBD1
abundance: few
CDR3aa: CASSDGQGPYEQYF
CDR3nt: TGTGCCAGCTCCGACGGACAGGGTCCCTACGAGCAGTACTTC

j_gene: TRBJ2-5
v_gene: TRBV18
len: 14
d_gene: -
abundance: -
CDR3aa: CASSPPGASETQYF
CDR3nt: TGTGCCAGCTCACCACCCGGGGCATCAGAGACCCAGTACTTC

j_gene: TRBJ2-7
v_gene: TRBV20-1
len: 10
d_gene: -
abundance: many
CDR3aa: CSAGLEEQYF
CDR3nt: TGCAGTGCTGGGTTGGAGGAGCAGTACTTC

j_gene: TRBJ2-3
v_gene: TRBV6-1
len: 15
d_gene: TRBD2
abundance: few
CDR3aa: CAIAPSGRAADTQYF
CDR3nt: TGTGCCATTGCACCTAGCGGGAGGGCAGCGGATACGCAGTATTTT

j_gene: TRBJ1-2
v_gene: TRBV4-3
len: 16
d_gene: -
abundance: -
CDR3aa: CASSQYQQQGTFGYTF
CDR3nt: TGCGCCAGCAGCCAATACCAACAACAGGGCACCTTTGGCTACACCTTC

j_gene: TRBJ1-3
v_gene: TRBV7-6
len: 17
d_gene: -
abundance: few
CDR3aa: CASSISPRPNSGNTIYF
CDR3nt: TGTGCCAGCAGCATCAGTCCCAGGCCCAACTCTGGAAACACCATATATTTT

j_gene: TRBJ2-3
v_gene: TRBV7-9
len: 16
d_gene: -
abundance: many
CDR3aa: CASSPIGGYSTDTQYF
CDR3nt: TGTGCCAGCAGCCCGATCGGGGGTTACAGCACAGATACGCAGTATTTT

j_gene: TRBJ2-1
v_gene: TRBV14
len: 12
d_gene: -
abundance: -
CDR3aa: CASSQTREEQFF
CDR3nt: TGTGCCAGCAGCCAGACCCGTGAGGAGCAGTTCTTC

j_gene: TRBJ2-1
v_gene: TRBV20-1
len: 16
d_gene: -
abundance: few
CDR3aa: CSARDRPGSAYNEQFF
CDR3nt: TGCAGTGCTAGAGATCGGCCGGGGAGCGCCTACAATGAGCAGTTCTTC

j_gene: TRBJ1-1
v_gene: TRBV9
len: 14
d_gene: -
abundance: -
CDR3aa: CASSDMTGNTEAFF
CDR3nt: TGTGCCAGCAGCGACATGACAGGGAACACTGAAGCTTTCTTT

j_gene: TRBJ2-2
v_gene: TRBV6-1
len: 18
d_gene: TRBD2
abundance: few
CDR3aa: CASSTHSSGGLSTGELFF
CDR3nt: TGTGCCAGCAGTACCCATTCTAGCGGGGGTCTATCGACCGGGGAGCTGTTTTTT

j_gene: TRBJ2-2
v_gene: TRBV7-9
len: 14
d_gene: -
abundance: -
CDR3aa: CAGTLAEGTGELFF
CDR3nt: TGTGCCGGAACACTAGCTGAGGGCACCGGGGAGCTGTTTTTT

j_gene: TRBJ2-7
v_gene: TRBV6-1
len: 14
d_gene: TRBD1
abundance: -
CDR3aa: CASSPRQGPNEQYF
CDR3nt: TGTGCCAGCAGTCCCCGACAGGGGCCCAACGAGCAGTACTTC

j_gene: TRBJ2-3
v_gene: TRBV7-2
len: 15
d_gene: TRBD2
abundance: few
CDR3aa: CASSYSGGAVDTQYF
CDR3nt: TGTGCCAGCAGCTATAGCGGGGGGGCCGTAGATACGCAGTATTTT

j_gene: TRBJ2-7
v_gene: TRBV6-5
len: 17
d_gene: TRBD1
abundance: few
CDR3aa: CASSYFDYRDRPYEQYF
CDR3nt: TGTGCCAGCAGTTACTTCGATTACCGGGACAGGCCCTACGAGCAGTACTTC

j_gene: TRBJ2-7
v_gene: TRBV27
len: 13
d_gene: -
abundance: few
CDR3aa: CASSLISSYEQYF
CDR3nt: TGTGCCAGCAGTTTAATATCCTCCTACGAGCAGTACTTC

j_gene: TRBJ1-5
v_gene: TRBV28
len: 16
d_gene: -
abundance: -
CDR3aa: CASSPRVAVGNQPQHF
CDR3nt: TGTGCCAGCAGTCCTAGAGTGGCTGTCGGCAATCAGCCCCAGCATTTT

j_gene: TRBJ1-1
v_gene: TRBV5-1
len: 16
d_gene: -
abundance: -
CDR3aa: CASSRGRTLLNTEAFF
CDR3nt: TGCGCCAGCAGCCGAGGACGGACCCTACTGAACACTGAAGCTTTCTTT

j_gene: TRBJ1-3
v_gene: TRBV12-3/TRBV12-4
len: 15
d_gene: -
abundance: many
CDR3aa: CASRKRRSSGNTIYF
CDR3nt: TGTGCCAGCAGGAAAAGAAGGAGCTCTGGAAACACCATATATTTT

j_gene: TRBJ1-5
v_gene: TRBV27
len: 17
d_gene: TRBD1
abundance: few
CDR3aa: CASSLYTGTGVNQPQHF
CDR3nt: TGTGCCAGCAGTCTCTATACCGGGACAGGGGTAAATCAGCCCCAGCATTTT

j_gene: TRBJ1-5
v_gene: TRBV20-1
len: 13
d_gene: -
abundance: many
CDR3aa: CSARDSSNQPQHF
CDR3nt: TGCAGTGCTAGAGATAGTAGCAATCAGCCCCAGCATTTT

j_gene: TRBJ2-1
v_gene: TRBV2
len: 11
d_gene: TRBD2
abundance: -
CDR3aa: CASTAGGPQFF
CDR3nt: TGTGCCAGCACCGCGGGAGGGCCTCAGTTCTTC

j_gene: TRBJ2-1
v_gene: TRBV20-1
len: 15
d_gene: -
abundance: few
CDR3aa: CSARDPRGPFNEQFF
CDR3nt: TGCAGTGCTAGAGATCCGCGGGGTCCCTTCAATGAGCAGTTCTTC

j_gene: TRBJ2-5
v_gene: TRBV20-1
len: 14
d_gene: -
abundance: few
CDR3aa: CSARDGRRQETQYF
CDR3nt: TGCAGTGCTAGAGATGGGCGGCGCCAAGAGACCCAGTACTTC

j_gene: TRBJ2-5
v_gene: TRBV7-6
len: 17
d_gene: -
abundance: few
CDR3aa: CASSSPQIGGYQETQYF
CDR3nt: TGTGCCAGCAGCTCTCCGCAGATCGGCGGGTACCAAGAGACCCAGTACTTC

j_gene: TRBJ1-2
v_gene: TRBV25-1
len: 15
d_gene: -
abundance: few
CDR3aa: CASAKSGVHNYGYTF
CDR3nt: TGTGCCAGCGCCAAATCAGGGGTGCACAACTATGGCTACACCTTC

j_gene: TRBJ1-2
v_gene: TRBV5-6
len: 14
d_gene: -
abundance: -
CDR3aa: CASTVHPRDYGYTF
CDR3nt: TGTGCCAGCACCGTTCACCCGAGGGACTATGGCTACACCTTC

j_gene: TRBJ2-1
v_gene: TRBV6-5
len: 15
d_gene: -
abundance: -
CDR3aa: CASSYGGSPYNEQFF
CDR3nt: TGTGCCAGCAGTTACGGGGGTAGCCCCTACAATGAGCAGTTCTTC

j_gene: TRBJ2-1
v_gene: TRBV9
len: 11
d_gene: -
abundance: -
CDR3aa: CASSVGMEQFF
CDR3nt: TGTGCCAGCAGCGTAGGTATGGAGCAGTTCTTC

j_gene: TRBJ1-2
v_gene: TRBV7-2
len: 14
d_gene: -
abundance: few
CDR3aa: CASSFSAGIIGYTF
CDR3nt: TGTGCCAGCAGCTTCTCGGCAGGGATCATCGGCTACACCTTC

j_gene: TRBJ2-1
v_gene: TRBV19
len: 12
d_gene: TRBD2
abundance: few
CDR3aa: CASTSGLNEQFF
CDR3nt: TGTGCCAGTACTAGCGGGCTCAATGAGCAGTTCTTC

j_gene: TRBJ1-1
v_gene: TRBV5-1
len: 15
d_gene: TRBD1
abundance: -
CDR3aa: CASSLKTGAPNEAFF
CDR3nt: TGCGCCAGCAGCCTAAAGACAGGGGCCCCGAACGAAGCTTTCTTT

j_gene: TRBJ1-1
v_gene: TRBV4-1
len: 16
d_gene: TRBD1
abundance: -
CDR3aa: CASSQIPTGAEFEAFF
CDR3nt: TGCGCCAGCAGCCAGATACCGACAGGGGCAGAATTTGAAGCTTTCTTT

j_gene: TRBJ2-1
v_gene: TRBV7-6
len: 14
d_gene: -
abundance: few
CDR3aa: CASSSALGANEQFF
CDR3nt: TGTGCCAGCAGCTCTGCTCTCGGCGCAAATGAGCAGTTCTTC

j_gene: TRBJ2-5
v_gene: TRBV3-1
len: 16
d_gene: TRBD1
abundance: -
CDR3aa: CASSPARGQGEETQYF
CDR3nt: TGTGCCAGCAGCCCTGCGAGGGGGCAGGGGGAAGAGACCCAGTACTTC

j_gene: TRBJ2-3
v_gene: TRBV20-1
len: 15
d_gene: TRBD2
abundance: few
CDR3aa: CSARVGLAGADTQYF
CDR3nt: TGCAGTGCTAGAGTGGGACTAGCGGGAGCAGATACGCAGTATTTT

j_gene: TRBJ2-1
v_gene: TRBV6-2/TRBV6-3
len: 12
d_gene: -
abundance: -
CDR3aa: CASSITDNEQFF
CDR3nt: TGTGCCAGCAGCATCACCGACAATGAGCAGTTCTTC

j_gene: TRBJ2-1
v_gene: TRBV6-1
len: 17
d_gene: -
abundance: -
CDR3aa: CASSRSLRGGLYNEQFF
CDR3nt: TGTGCCAGCAGCCGCTCTCTCCGTGGCGGCCTCTACAATGAGCAGTTCTTC

j_gene: TRBJ2-7
v_gene: TRBV12-3/TRBV12-4
len: 16
d_gene: TRBD1
abundance: -
CDR3aa: CASSKQGQGLSYEQYF
CDR3nt: TGTGCCAGCAGCAAACAGGGACAGGGCCTCTCCTACGAGCAGTACTTC

j_gene: TRBJ1-5
v_gene: TRBV13
len: 14
d_gene: -
abundance: few
CDR3aa: CASSAGNSNQPQHF
CDR3nt: TGTGCCAGCAGCGCCGGAAATAGCAATCAGCCCCAGCATTTT